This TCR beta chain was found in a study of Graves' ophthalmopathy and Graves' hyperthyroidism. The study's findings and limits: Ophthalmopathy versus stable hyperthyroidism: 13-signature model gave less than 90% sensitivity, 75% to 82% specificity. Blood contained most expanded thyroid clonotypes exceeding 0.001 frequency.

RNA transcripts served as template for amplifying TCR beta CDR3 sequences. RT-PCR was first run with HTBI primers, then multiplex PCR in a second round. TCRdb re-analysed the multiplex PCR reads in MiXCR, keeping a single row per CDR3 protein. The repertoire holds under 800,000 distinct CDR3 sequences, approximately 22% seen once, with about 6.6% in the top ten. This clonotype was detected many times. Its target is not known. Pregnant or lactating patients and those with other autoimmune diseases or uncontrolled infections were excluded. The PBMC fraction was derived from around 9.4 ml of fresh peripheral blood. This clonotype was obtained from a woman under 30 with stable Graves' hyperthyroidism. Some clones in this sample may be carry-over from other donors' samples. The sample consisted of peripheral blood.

As DNA, the CDR3 is TGTGCCAGCAGTGAAATTAGGGGACCTTATGGCTACACCTTC. This codes for CASSEIRGPYGYTF. The rearrangement links TRBV6-1 to TRBJ1-2; maybe TRBD1 (5 bases). The CDR3 spans 14 residues. Germline V lookup: CDR1 MNHNS, CDR2 SASEGT. Trimming shortened V by 2 bases and J by 5 bases, and 12 bases separated the two germline ends.